This TCR beta chain emerged from a study of blood T cells in healthy people across ages. Overall study context: Template switching recovered approximately one barcoded beta molecule for every two T cells.

Roughly 9.5 milliliters of peripheral blood were drawn from each donor into EDTA-treated tubes. Sample-barcoded 5' priming and a J-beta primer mix drove a second PCR of 7 to 11 cycles. TCRdb reprocessed the 5' RACE reads with MiXCR, giving one entry per CDR3 protein. Altogether roughly 1.4 million distinct CDR3 sequences are present, roughly 59% being singletons, with the ten largest covering over 6.5%. Whole-study findings and limits: Older age went with lower TCR beta diversity per million T cells, in a roughly linear way. Higher diversity, along with more naive CD4+ cells, distinguished long-lived donors from aged donors.

In regard to this clonotype: Its target is not known.

The receptor was isolated from a man between 18 and 35 years old in good health. The sample consisted of blood.

Here the CDR3 DNA reads TGTGCCAGAGACAGTAGCAATCAGCCCCAGCATTTT. It specifies CARDSSNQPQHF. The chain joins TRBV21-1 to TRBJ1-5; TRBD1, the table's D call, was not compared with the DNA. TRBV21-1 is noted as a pseudogene. The CDR3 is 12 amino acids.